This TCR beta chain derives from a study of beta chain features in type 1 diabetes. Expressed TCRB transcripts were sequenced, since all the RNA that had been isolated was reverse transcribed. Sequencing was performed with immunoSEQ multiplex PCR; in TCRdb, only in-frame clones are kept and a portion is missing. Of over 200,000 clones listed, 11% are singletons. Whole-study results and caveats: High TCR expression in some cells could lead to their over-representation in cDNA sequencing. In comparison with healthy donors, patients had naive, central memory and Treg TCRB repertoires that appeared more similar. TCRB CDR3s from Type 1 diabetes patients were moderately but significantly shorter in all four CD4+ subsets.

In the case of this clone: Its antigen remains unidentified.

In total, each donor contributed a single heparinised blood draw that averaged about 100 mL. The germline V gene has CDR1 LGHNA and CDR2 YNFKEQ. The junction had 1 base not matched to a gene; V was cut back by 9 bases and J by 5 bases. The CDR3 totals 13 residues. The receptor was derived from a man aged 30 to 39 with type 1 diabetes. The V call is TRBV4-2, the J call TRBJ1-6, with 10 positions matching TRBD1. Sequenced: naive CD4+ T cells from blood. The CDR3: CASGTGDNSPLHF. CDR3 nucleotides: TGTGCCAGTGGGACAGGGGATAATTCACCCCTCCACTTT.